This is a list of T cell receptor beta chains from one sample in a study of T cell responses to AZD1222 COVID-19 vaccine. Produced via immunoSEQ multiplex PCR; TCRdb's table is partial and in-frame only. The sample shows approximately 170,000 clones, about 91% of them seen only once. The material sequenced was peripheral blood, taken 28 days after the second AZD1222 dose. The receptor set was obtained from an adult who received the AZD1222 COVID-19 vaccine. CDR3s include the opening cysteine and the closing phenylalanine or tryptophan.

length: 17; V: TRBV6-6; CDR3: CASSLDSGQEYTGELFF
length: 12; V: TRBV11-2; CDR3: CASSLRVNEQYF
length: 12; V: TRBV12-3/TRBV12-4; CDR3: CASSLEDSPLHF
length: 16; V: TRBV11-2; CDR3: CASSSPFEAGDTEAFF
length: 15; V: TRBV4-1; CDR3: CASSLLREPRSEAFF
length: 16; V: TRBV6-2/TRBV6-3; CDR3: CASSYDRDRVGNEQFF
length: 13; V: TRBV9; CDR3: CASSAARVNEQFF
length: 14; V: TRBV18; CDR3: CASSPTNRDREAFF
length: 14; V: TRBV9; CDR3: CASSAGHINSPLHF
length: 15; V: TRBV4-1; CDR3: CASSQGESYQETQYF
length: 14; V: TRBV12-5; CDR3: CASGLSLAGNEQFF
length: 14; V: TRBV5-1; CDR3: CASTVDREGGELFF
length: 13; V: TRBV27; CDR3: CASSPLSDLEAFF
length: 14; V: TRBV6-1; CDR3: CASSDKTVNQPQHF
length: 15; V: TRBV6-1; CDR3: CASSETPGLIYGYTF